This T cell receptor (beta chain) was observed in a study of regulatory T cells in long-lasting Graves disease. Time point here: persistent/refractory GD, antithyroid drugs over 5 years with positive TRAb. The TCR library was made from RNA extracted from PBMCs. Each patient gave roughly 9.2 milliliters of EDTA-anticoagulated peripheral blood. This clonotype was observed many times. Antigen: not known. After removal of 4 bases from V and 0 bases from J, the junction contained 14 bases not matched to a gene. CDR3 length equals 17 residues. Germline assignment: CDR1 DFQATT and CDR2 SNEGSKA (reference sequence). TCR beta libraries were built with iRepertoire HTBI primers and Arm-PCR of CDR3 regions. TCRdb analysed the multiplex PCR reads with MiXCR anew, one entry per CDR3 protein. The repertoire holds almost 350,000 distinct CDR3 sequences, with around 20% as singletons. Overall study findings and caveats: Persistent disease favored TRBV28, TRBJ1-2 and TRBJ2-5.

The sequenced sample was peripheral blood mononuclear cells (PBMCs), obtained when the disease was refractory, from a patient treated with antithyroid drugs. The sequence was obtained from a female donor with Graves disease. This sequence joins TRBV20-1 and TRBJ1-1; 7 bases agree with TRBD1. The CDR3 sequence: CSAISRLDRAMNTEAFF. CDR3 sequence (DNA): TGCAGTGCTATTTCGCGCCTTGACAGGGCGATGAACACTGAAGCTTTCTTT.